This TCR beta chain emerged from a study of T cell responses to AZD1222 COVID-19 vaccine. TCRdb's copy holds only in-frame clones and misses some; the assay was immunoSEQ multiplex PCR. The table includes roughly 80,000 clones, around 89% detected once. CDR1 and CDR2 (germline): LNHDA, SQIVND (reference sequence). Trimming removed 6 bases from V and 2 bases from J; junction bases left unmatched: 15. The CDR3 is 18 amino acids. The source of this sequence is an adult in good health. The sample in question was peripheral blood, obtained on day 0 of MenACWY control vaccination. The J gene is TRBJ2-2, the V gene TRBV19; TRBD1 matches 7 bases. DNA for the CDR3: TGTGCCAGTAGACTGGGACAGCCCAGACCCTTTAACACCGGGGAGCTGTTTTTT. It is translated as CASRLGQPRPFNTGELFF.